Listed below are T cell receptor beta chains from one sample, sequenced in a study of beta chain features in type 1 diabetes. TCRdb keeps only in-frame clones here, not all; method: immunoSEQ multiplex PCR. In the table there are about 130,000 clones, around 9% of which are singletons. Sample: central memory CD4+ T cells from blood. These receptors were taken from a man between 25 and 39 years old with type 1 diabetes. Both conserved end residues are trimmed from each CDR3.

15 TRBJ2-5 TRBV5-1 ASSPGITGVFQETQY
9 TRBJ2-4 TRBV6-5 ASTQEAIQY
12 TRBJ1-5 TRBV19 ASSPQTGAQPQH
11 TRBJ2-1 TRBV9 ASSVAGDNEQF
10 TRBJ2-5 TRBV7-2 ASSPDWETQY
11 TRBJ1-2 TRBV7-2 ASSSTGDYGYT
14 TRBJ2-1 TRBV13 ASSPGSSGTYNEQF
12 TRBJ1-3 TRBV14 ASSYGTLGNTIY
9 TRBJ2-1 TRBV4-2 ASSLQGEQF
12 TRBJ2-7 TRBV2 ASSPQEVMHEQY
13 TRBJ2-7 TRBV28 ASNRGGTLAVEQY
17 TRBJ2-6 TRBV18 ASSPQTGTGNSGANVLT
16 TRBJ2-2 TRBV9 ASSVATGGRVPTGELF
11 TRBJ1-1 TRBV5-4 ASSIQGNTEAF
12 TRBJ2-7 TRBV28 ASSTLGPTYEQY
12 TRBJ1-2 TRBV6-1 ASSEGAANYGYT
11 TRBJ1-2 TRBV2 AGSTGVFLGYT
12 TRBJ2-5 TRBV11-2 ASSLAAGEETQY
12 TRBJ1-1 TRBV6-5 ASSEGASSTEAF
13 TRBJ2-7 TRBV5-1 ASSLRLAESYEQY
12 TRBJ1-2 TRBV7-2 ASSTQGADYGYT
12 TRBJ2-1 TRBV5-1 ASSLVSAHNEQF
14 TRBJ2-2 TRBV5-8 ASSTYLDRNTGELF
11 TRBJ2-7 TRBV29-1 SVRTGTHDEQY
12 TRBJ2-3 TRBV5-1 ASSPGLATDTQY
14 TRBJ2-5 TRBV9 ASSPRPGALMETQY